This TCR beta chain was sequenced for a study of T cell repertoires in cytomegalovirus infection. The overall study: In public TCR beta signatures, there were indications of both CMV infection and matching HLA type. Study-level findings and limits: In two of eight donors, the top clonotype was HLA-C-restricted CMV-specific.

About this clonotype itself: Its cognate antigen is unknown.

TCRdb processed the reads anew with MiXCR; each CDR3 protein has one entry. The data contain some 500,000 distinct CDR3 sequences, about 40% of them singletons. This CDR3 region has 13 residues. V trimming: 3 bases; J trimming: 10 bases; junction bases outside the gene matches: 7. The germline V gene encodes CDR1 LNHNV and CDR2 YYDKDF (reference sequence). This specimen was cultured PBMCs, taken from culture after CMV antigen stimulation. The origin of this receptor is a human donor in good health (CMV status not recorded). Some clones in this sample may be carry-over from other donors' samples. The chain combines TRBV15 with TRBJ1-1; the match to TRBD1 covers 8 bases. CDR3 bases: TGTGCCACCAGCAGGGCGACAGGGGCTGCAGCTTTCTTT. Protein product: CATSRATGAAAFF.